Following are 32 T cell receptor beta chains from one sample sequenced in a study of shared clonotypes between healthy human individuals (dated by TCRdb to about 2020). CD8 naive samples consisted of CD45RO-negative cells that were positively selected for CCR7, yielding a CD45RA+CCR7+ population without TemRA cells. Libraries were built with the immunoSEQ multiplex PCR assay. TCRdb carries this immuneACCESS record with in-frame sequences only. Its versions omit some clonotypes, under half of them owing to an unresolved V gene in the studies checked, with the rest unexplained. The sample profile shows roughly 1,800,000 clones; about 95% of them were found once. The top ten hold more than 0.95% of the sample. Material: naive CD8+ T cells sorted from blood. The sample's cell subset or site label, decoded: CD45RA+CCR7+. These receptors originate from a man aged 18 to 29 in good health.

This chain links TRBV2 with TRBJ1-2, with a possible D match to TRBD1 (6 bases). The germline gives CDR1 SNHLY, CDR2 FYNNEI. Trimming shortened V by 1 base and J by 5 bases, and 26 bases separated the two germline ends. The CDR3 sequence is 19 residues long. CDR3 protein: CASSEGFPKLGAPWYGYTF. DNA of the CDR3: TGTGCCAGCAGTGAAGGTTTCCCCAAATTGGGGGCCCCATGGTATGGCTACACCTTC.

This clone came up once. The chain has TRBV29-1 and TRBJ2-1, with 7 bases matching TRBD1. The CDR3 is 16 amino acids. The V and J ends lost 2 bases and 7 bases, in that order; junction bases with no gene match: 14. CDR1 SQVTM and CDR2 ANQGSEA come from the germline V gene. This chain's CDR3 is CSVETTGQLFLNEQFF. The CDR3 DNA follows: TGCAGCGTTGAAACCACGGGACAGTTATTCCTGAATGAGCAGTTCTTC.

This clone was seen once. The chain uses TRBV5-4 and TRBJ2-7; no firm D call. Trimming removed 0 bases at V and 6 bases at J, with 16 bases between. The CDR3 consists of 15 residues. Germline V gene data show CDR1 as SGHNT and CDR2 as YYREEE (reference sequence). The CDR3 region has the DNA TGTGCCAGCAGCTTGGCCTCTGTAGGCGGTGGCGAGCAGTACTTC. Residues: CASSLASVGGGEQYF.

The V call is TRBV5-4, the J call TRBJ2-1; 7 bases line up with TRBD1. Germline assignment: CDR1 SGHNT and CDR2 YYREEE (reference sequence). Trimming at V came to 7 bases and at J to 4 bases, leaving 5 bases not matched to a gene. CDR3 length: 13 amino acids. The DNA of the CDR3 is TGTGCCAGCTGGGACAGAGTATACAATGAGCAGTTCTTC. Amino acids: CASWDRVYNEQFF.

The gene calls are TRBV2 and TRBJ2-7, with TRBD1 matching over 11 bases. The germline gives CDR1 SNHLY, CDR2 FYNNEI. This CDR3 has 14 residues. V gave up 6 bases and J gave up 5 bases; unmatched junction bases: 6. CDR3 bases: TGTGCCAGCAGGCCAGGACAGGGGGCTAACGAGCAGTACTTC. This gives the protein CASRPGQGANEQYF.

The rearrangement links TRBV30 to TRBJ1-2, with D possibly being TRBD1 (6 bases). The CDR3 runs to 13 residues. Germline V CDR1 and CDR2: GTSNPN, SVGIG (reference sequence). V lost 2 bases, J lost 8 bases, and 15 bases lay in between. In DNA, the CDR3 is TGTGCCTGGAGTTTGGGGGCAGGGGTAGGCTACACCTTC. Encoded protein: CAWSLGAGVGYTF. The entire variable domain, with the rest obtained from reference TRBV30 and TRBJ1-2, is as follows: SQTIHQWPATLVQPVGSPLSLECTVEGTSNPNLYWYRQAAGRGLQLLFYSVGIGQISSEVPQNLSASRPQDRQFILSSKKLLLSDSGFYLCAWSLGAGVGYTFGSGTRLTVV.

The rearrangement uses TRBV4-2 and TRBJ1-1; D gene uncertain. In germline, CDR1 is LGHNA, CDR2 YNFKEQ. The ends were cut back, 3 bases at V and 0 bases at J, with 5 bases in the middle. The CDR3 length is 13 residues. The CDR3 DNA reads TGTGCCAGCAGCCACCTTATGAACACTGAAGCTTTCTTT. Its translation: CASSHLMNTEAFF.

To note about this clone: The same CDR3 also results from other DNA sequences found in this sample. The chain carries TRBV4-1 and TRBJ2-3; unclear D gene. CDR3 size: 13 residues. Germline V gene lookup returns CDR1 MGHRA and CDR2 YSYEKL. V gave up 0 bases and J gave up 4 bases, with 5 bases separating them. CDR3 nucleotide sequence: TGCGCCAGCAGCCAAGATCCCCCAGATACGCAGTATTTT. Its protein is CASSQDPPDTQYF.

This sequence joins TRBV7-9 and TRBJ2-3; D is uncertain. Deletions cut 5 bases from V and 2 bases from J, with 8 bases between. Germline-derived CDR1 and CDR2 are SEHNR and FQNEAQ (reference sequence). CDR3 size: 13 residues. The CDR3 region has the DNA TGTGCCAGCAGCCCCGTTTTCACAGATACGCAGTATTTT. This gives the protein CASSPVFTDTQYF.

As concerns this clone: This CDR3 is also generated by other DNA sequences in the sample. The gene calls are TRBV4-1 and TRBJ2-7; D is unclear. This CDR3 comprises 15 residues. Per the germline V gene, CDR1 is MGHRA and CDR2 is YSYEKL. The ends were cut back, 0 bases at V and 0 bases at J, with 9 bases in the middle. The CDR3 loop reads CASSQDPASSYEQYF. In DNA, the CDR3 is TGCGCCAGCAGCCAAGATCCCGCTAGCTCCTACGAGCAGTACTTC.

The gene calls are TRBV14 and TRBJ2-2; 13 bases align to TRBD2. V was clipped by 3 bases and J by 3 bases; unmatched bases: 7. Germline V gene data show CDR1 as SGHDN and CDR2 as FVKESK. The CDR3 consists of 18 residues. The CDR3 DNA reads as TGTGCCAGCAGCCAGGGAACTAGCGGGAGGGCGTACACCGGGGAGCTGTTTTTT. Protein sequence: CASSQGTSGRAYTGELFF.

The V call is TRBV28, the J call TRBJ2-5; possibly TRBD1 or TRBD2 for D (5 bases each). Looked up from germline, CDR1 is MDHEN and CDR2 is SYDVKM. With 6 bases removed from V and 7 bases from J, the gap between germline ends came to 24 bases. This CDR3 has 16 residues. The CDR3 DNA reads as TGTGCCAGCAGCGTCGACCGGGACCCAGGATCGGGGACCCAGTACTTC. Protein sequence: CASSVDRDPGSGTQYF.

The V and J genes are TRBV11-2 and TRBJ2-7; 7 bases map to TRBD2. Germline CDR1 reads SGHAT; CDR2 reads FQNNGV. V was pared by 1 base and J by 7 bases, with 7 bases of the junction left unmatched. This CDR3 comprises 14 residues. The DNA of the CDR3 is TGTGCCAGCAGCTTAGCCGGGGAGGGCCTTGAGCAGTACTTC. This sequence encodes CASSLAGEGLEQYF.

The chain has TRBV4-1 and TRBJ2-7; TRBD2 might be the D (6 bases). The germline V and J ends were trimmed by 1 base and 5 bases, with 9 bases remaining between them. The CDR3 totals 13 residues. In germline, CDR1 is MGHRA, CDR2 YSYEKL. The CDR3 region has the DNA TGCGCCAGCAGCCAAGTGGAGGGCAACGAGCAGTACTTC. Translation gives CASSQVEGNEQYF.

V is TRBV11-2 and J is TRBJ2-7; possible D gene TRBD1, 6 bases. The ends were cut back, 5 bases at V and 3 bases at J, with 17 bases in the middle. CDR1 is SGHAT, CDR2 FQNNGV, per germline. This CDR3 has 15 residues. CDR3 amino acids: CASSPRPGHGYEQYF. The CDR3 coding sequence is TGTGCCAGCAGCCCCCGACCGGGACACGGCTACGAGCAGTACTTC.

The CDR3 reads CAWSGRQIEAFF. CDR3 bases: TGTGCCTGGAGTGGAAGACAGATTGAAGCTTTCTTT. This sequence joins TRBV30 and TRBJ1-1; tentative D call: TRBD1 (5 bases). The CDR3 runs 12 residues. V gave up 1 base and J gave up 7 bases, with 10 bases separating them. Per germline, CDR1 GTSNPN and CDR2 SVGIG (reference sequence).

The chain uses TRBV11-2 and TRBJ1-2; TRBD1 aligns across 8 bases. CDR3 length: 15 residues. The trim removed 3 bases at V and 6 bases at J, leaving 9 bases unmatched. CDR1 and CDR2 from the germline V gene are SGHAT and FQNNGV. The CDR3 sequence: CASSFPGGARDGYTF. CDR3 bases: TGTGCCAGCAGCTTCCCAGGGGGCGCCCGGGATGGCTACACCTTC.

This clone was seen more than once but under ten times. The CDR3 sequence is CASSTHRQDRVPYEQYF. The CDR3 coding sequence is TGTGCCAGCAGCACCCATCGCCAGGACAGGGTCCCCTACGAGCAGTACTTC. The chain carries TRBV7-9 and TRBJ2-7; TRBD1 matches at 8 bases. Germline V gives CDR1 SEHNR, CDR2 FQNEAQ (reference sequence). CDR3 length equals 17 residues. Trimming removed 5 bases from V and 2 bases from J; junction bases left unmatched: 14.

The rearrangement joins TRBV4-3 to TRBJ2-7; D call uncertain. The length of the CDR3 is 16 residues. Germline values: CDR1 LGHNA, CDR2 YSLEER. Trimming cost V 0 bases and J 2 bases, with 14 bases left between them. CDR3 nucleotide sequence: TGCGCCAGCAGCCAAGAAGCCTGGGGTCCTACCTACGAGCAGTACTTC. Protein product: CASSQEAWGPTYEQYF.

CDR3 coding DNA: TGCGCCAGCAGCCAAACGCCGGGACAGACCTACGAGCAGTACTTC. Its protein product is CASSQTPGQTYEQYF. V and J are TRBV4-1 and TRBJ2-7, with 7 bases lining up with TRBD1. The CDR3 totals 15 residues. The V gene end was trimmed by 2 bases and the J gene end by 2 bases; junction bases not matched to a gene: 6. Germline CDR1 MGHRA, CDR2 YSYEKL.

This chain joins TRBV6-5 and TRBJ2-3, with D possibly matching TRBD1 (6 bases). This CDR3 spans 14 amino acids. V was cut by 5 bases and J by 2 bases, with 11 bases left in between. The germline CDR1 and CDR2 sequences are MNHEY and SVGAGI. The CDR3 loop reads CASSRDIDTDTQYF. The CDR3 bases are TGTGCCAGCAGTCGGGACATTGACACAGATACGCAGTATTTT.

This chain uses TRBV28 with TRBJ2-7; D possibly matches TRBD1 or TRBD2 (5 bases each). V lost 4 bases and J lost 3, with 16 bases in between. Germline V gene sequence: CDR1 MDHEN, CDR2 SYDVKM. There are 15 residues in the CDR3. The CDR3 DNA is TGTGCCAGCAGTTCCCTGGTGGGACCCGGCTACGAGCAGTACTTC. Protein sequence: CASSSLVGPGYEQYF.

Of note for this clone: Other DNA sequences in the sample encode the same CDR3. The V and J genes are TRBV10-1 and TRBJ2-2; D is possibly TRBD1 (6 bases). The CDR3 contains 13 residues. Trimming cost V 3 bases and J 4 bases, with 6 bases left between them. In germline, CDR1 is WNHNN, CDR2 SYGVQD (reference sequence). The CDR3 protein is CASSEGGTGELFF. CDR3 bases: TGCGCCAGCAGTGAAGGGGGCACCGGGGAGCTGTTTTTT.

The chain recombines TRBV28 with TRBJ2-5, with 7 positions matching TRBD1. V gave up 6 bases and J gave up 0 bases; unmatched junction bases: 10. The CDR3 totals 16 residues. Per the germline V gene, CDR1 is MDHEN and CDR2 is SYDVKM. CDR3 loop: CASSRLMGQYQETQYF. CDR3 nucleotide sequence: TGTGCCAGCAGCCGACTGATGGGACAGTACCAAGAGACCCAGTACTTC.

As DNA, the CDR3 is TGTGCCAGCAGCATTTCGGGCGTCATCTGGGAGCAGTACTTC. Translating gives CASSISGVIWEQYF. J is TRBJ2-7 and V is TRBV7-9; the D is unclear. Trimming shortened V by 5 bases and J by 7 bases, and 18 bases separated the two germline ends. Germline CDR1 is SEHNR and CDR2 is FQNEAQ (reference sequence). This CDR3 contains 14 residues.

This clone showed up just once. The J gene is TRBJ1-2, the V gene TRBV27; D gene uncertain. Between the trimmed V and J ends, which lost 4 bases and 4 bases, there was a span of 13 bases. Germline V gene data show CDR1 as MNHEY and CDR2 as SMNVEV (reference sequence). The CDR3 contains 14 residues. The CDR3 nucleotides read TGTGCCAGCAGTTCCGCTAAGGAGGGCTATGGCTACACCTTC. This codes for CASSSAKEGYGYTF.

V usage is TRBV12-1 and J usage is TRBJ2-4; the table gives TRBD2 as D, unverified against the DNA. TRBV12-1 is termed a pseudogene. This CDR3 contains 17 residues. CDR3 protein: CASSPQGLAGGRDIQYF. For the CDR3, the DNA is TGTGCCAGCAGCCCGCAGGGACTAGCGGGAGGGCGGGACATTCAGTACTTC.

The chain uses TRBV9 and TRBJ2-3; D might be TRBD1 (7 bases). The germline CDR1 and CDR2 sequences are SGDLS and YYNGEE. This CDR3 is built from 15 residues. Trimming took 0 bases from V and 5 from J, leaving 13 bases between them. The CDR3 nucleotides are TGTGCCAGCAGCGTAGACGGGAGACAGGGAGATACGCAGTATTTT. It translates to CASSVDGRQGDTQYF.

This chain connects TRBV6-5 to TRBJ2-1; tentatively, D is TRBD1 (6 bases). This CDR3 spans 14 amino acids. Between the trimmed V and J ends, which lost 5 bases and 4 bases, there was a span of 12 bases. Germline CDR1 reads MNHEY; CDR2 reads SVGAGI. CDR3 sequence: CASSTQGLYNEQFF. For the CDR3, the DNA is TGTGCCAGCAGTACCCAGGGGTTGTACAATGAGCAGTTCTTC.

J is TRBJ2-3 and V is TRBV6-6; D uncertain. Trimming took 6 bases from V and 0 from J, leaving 10 bases between them. This CDR3 spans 14 amino acids. CDR1 is MNHNY, CDR2 SVGAGI, per germline (reference sequence). Here the CDR3 reads CASRPDQSTDTQYF. The CDR3 DNA is TGTGCCAGCAGACCAGACCAAAGCACAGATACGCAGTATTTT.

The chain couples TRBV11-2 to TRBJ1-4; D may be TRBD1 (5 bases). There are 14 residues in the CDR3. Looked up from germline, CDR1 is SGHAT and CDR2 is FQNNGV. Trimming shortened V by 3 bases and J by 6 bases, and 11 bases separated the two germline ends. CDR3 protein: CASSFRQGYEKLFF. The CDR3 nucleotides read TGTGCCAGCAGCTTCAGGCAGGGCTATGAAAAACTGTTTTTT. Drawing the rest from reference TRBV11-2 and TRBJ1-4, the complete variable domain is EAGVAQSPRYKIIEKRQSVAFWCNPISGHATLYWYQQILGQGPKLLIQFQNNGVVDDSQLPKDRFSAERLKGVDSTLKIQPAKLEDSAVYLCASSFRQGYEKLFFGSGTQLSVL.

This chain uses TRBV19 with TRBJ1-1; the D gene is possibly TRBD1 (6 bases). This CDR3 is 13 amino acids long. V dropped 7 bases and J dropped 3 bases, with 12 bases sitting between them. Germline CDR1 and CDR2: LNHDA and SQIVND (reference sequence). DNA for the CDR3: TGTGCCAGTACCACAGGACAGCACACTGAAGCTTTCTTT. Amino acids: CASTTGQHTEAFF. Full variable domain (rest looked up from reference TRBV19 and TRBJ1-1): DGGITQSPKYLFRKEGQNVTLSCEQNLNHDAMYWYRQDPGQGLRLIYYSQIVNDFQKGDIAEGYSVSREKKESFPLTVTSAQKNPTAFYLCASTTGQHTEAFFGQGTRLTVV.